This T cell receptor beta chain was retrieved from a study of blood T cells in healthy people across ages. Germline V gives CDR1 SEHNR, CDR2 FQNEAQ (reference sequence). This CDR3 has 18 amino acids. V lost 5 bases to trimming and J lost 0 bases; unmatched junction nucleotides: 8. PCR was performed a second time for about 7 to 12 cycles using a sample-barcoded 5' primer and a J-beta primer mix. TCRdb re-analysed the 5' RACE reads in MiXCR, keeping a single row per CDR3 protein. Among over a million distinct CDR3 sequences, 42% were seen once, and the ten largest hold 7.9%. At least ten counts were recorded for this clonotype.

The sequenced sample was blood. The sequence derives from a woman in her late teens or twenties in good health. This sequence joins TRBV7-9 and TRBJ2-6; 9 nucleotides agree with TRBD1. The CDR3 nucleotides are TGTGCCAGCAGCACATGGGGACAGGGCATCTCTGGGGCCAACGTCCTGACTTTC. Translated, it gives CASSTWGQGISGANVLTF.